Listed below are T cell receptor beta chains from one sample, sequenced in a study of shared T cell receptors in the human thymus. The protocol was immunoSEQ multiplex PCR, while the TCRdb copy is restricted to in-frame clones and leaves out a portion. Of more than 550,000 clones listed, about 89% were seen once; the top ten hold 0.0094%. These data were also reused for a study on human thymus T cells.

The sample comprised thymocytes. All receptors derive from a boy younger than two with a congenital heart defect. Both conserved end residues are part of each CDR3. Fields, in order: J gene, D gene, V gene, clone size, CDR3 protein, CDR3 DNA. The D gene is left open where the match is weak. The size of a clone is reported for some rows only, either as once, few or many, or as a class for expanded clones.

j_call: TRBJ2-3; d_call: .; v_call: TRBV28; clone_size: .; cdr3_aa: CASSLPHRSSTDTQYF; cdr3_nt: TGTGCCAGCAGTTTACCACACAGGTCTAGCACAGATACGCAGTATTTT
j_call: TRBJ2-5; d_call: TRBD2; v_call: TRBV5-6; clone_size: .; cdr3_aa: CASSDGLASETQYF; cdr3_nt: TGTGCCAGCAGCGACGGACTAGCCTCAGAGACCCAGTACTTC
j_call: TRBJ1-6; d_call: .; v_call: TRBV30; clone_size: .; cdr3_aa: CAWSVGAARYNSPLHF; cdr3_nt: TGTGCCTGGAGTGTTGGCGCGGCAAGGTATAATTCCCCCCTCCACTTT
j_call: TRBJ2-3; d_call: TRBD2; v_call: TRBV18; clone_size: .; cdr3_aa: CASSPPPLTSGSYTDTQYF; cdr3_nt: TGTGCCAGCTCGCCCCCGCCCTTGACTAGCGGGAGTTATACAGATACGCAGTATTTT
j_call: TRBJ2-1; d_call: .; v_call: TRBV7-6; clone_size: .; cdr3_aa: CASIPGNLDNEQFF; cdr3_nt: TGTGCCAGCATCCCGGGTAATTTAGACAATGAGCAGTTCTTC
j_call: TRBJ1-2; d_call: .; v_call: TRBV19; clone_size: .; cdr3_aa: CASSPGLTTSTF; cdr3_nt: TGTGCCAGTAGCCCCGGGCTGACTACCTCCACCTTC
j_call: TRBJ2-7; d_call: TRBD1; v_call: TRBV4-3; clone_size: once; cdr3_aa: CASSQNLGTGPHEQYF; cdr3_nt: TGCGCCAGCAGCCAAAATTTAGGGACAGGACCGCACGAGCAGTACTTC
j_call: TRBJ2-7; d_call: .; v_call: TRBV28; clone_size: .; cdr3_aa: CASRRDFSSYEQYF; cdr3_nt: TGTGCCAGCAGACGGGACTTCAGCTCCTACGAGCAGTACTTC
j_call: TRBJ1-6; d_call: .; v_call: TRBV30; clone_size: .; cdr3_aa: CAWNKGDNSPLHF; cdr3_nt: TGTGCCTGGAATAAGGGGGATAATTCACCCCTCCACTTT
j_call: TRBJ1-2; d_call: .; v_call: TRBV27; clone_size: .; cdr3_aa: CASSLVGGHPTRANYGYTF; cdr3_nt: TGTGCCAGCAGTTTGGTTGGGGGACACCCGACCCGCGCTAACTATGGCTACACCTTC
j_call: TRBJ1-1; d_call: TRBD1; v_call: TRBV6-6; clone_size: .; cdr3_aa: CASGGQGDLNTEAFF; cdr3_nt: TGTGCCAGCGGTGGACAGGGGGATTTGAACACTGAAGCTTTCTTT
j_call: TRBJ2-7; d_call: TRBD2; v_call: TRBV5-1; clone_size: .; cdr3_aa: CASSSRTSGSRYEQYF; cdr3_nt: TGCGCCAGCAGCTCTCGGACTAGCGGGAGTAGGTACGAGCAGTACTTC
j_call: TRBJ1-3; d_call: .; v_call: TRBV2; clone_size: few; cdr3_aa: CASSESGRDTIYF; cdr3_nt: TGTGCCAGCAGTGAATCAGGGAGGGACACCATATATTTT